These 21 T cell receptor beta chains share one sample of origin, sequenced in a study of shared clonotypes between healthy human individuals (dated by TCRdb to 2018 to 2020). Library method: the immunoSEQ multiplex PCR assay. TCRdb carries this immuneACCESS record with in-frame sequences only. Its versions omit some clonotypes, under half of them owing to an unresolved V gene in the studies checked, with the rest unexplained. In all, the sample holds 950,000 to 1,100,000 clones, and approximately 70% of those were seen once. The leading ten clones occupy around 1.5% of the sample. The sequenced sample consisted of memory CD4+ T cells sorted from blood. The cell subset or site label, read with the paper, signifies: CD45RA-negative fraction. These receptors came from a man between 18 and 35 years old in good health.

The chain has TRBV7-9 and TRBJ1-6; 9 positions agree with TRBD1. V lost 4 bases and J lost 7; bases outside the gene matches: 8. Germline assignment: CDR1 SEHNR and CDR2 FQNEAQ (reference sequence). The CDR3 totals 16 residues. CDR3 nucleotide sequence: TGTGCCAGCAGCTCCACACAGGGGGCAAAGAATTCACCCCTCCACTTT. This encodes CASSSTQGAKNSPLHF.

This clone was observed a handful of times. The CDR3 DNA is TGTGCCAGCAGCTTAGTATACTCCGACGGTGAGCAGTTCTTC. Translating it yields CASSLVYSDGEQFF. The chain joins TRBV7-2 to TRBJ2-1; D is unresolved. Germline lookup yields CDR1 SGHTA and CDR2 FQGNSA. V lost 1 base, J lost 9 bases, and 13 bases lay in between. This CDR3 is built from 14 residues. The variable domain in full, with the rest retrieved from reference TRBV7-2 and TRBJ2-1, is GAGVSQSPSNKVTEKGKDVELRCDPISGHTALYWYRQSLGQGLEFLIYFQGNSAPDKSGLPSDRFSAERTGGSVSTLTIQRTQQEDSAVYLCASSLVYSDGEQFFGPGTRLTVL.

The rearrangement uses TRBV5-1 and TRBJ2-5, with TRBD2 matching 10 bases. This CDR3 is built from 15 residues. V lost 0 bases and J lost 6; bases outside the gene matches: 5. CDR1 SGHRS and CDR2 YFSETQ come from the germline V gene. CDR3: CASSLDGSGGQTQYF. The CDR3 nucleotides are TGCGCCAGCAGCTTGGATGGTAGCGGGGGGCAGACCCAGTACTTC.

In regard to this clone: Other nucleotide sequences from this sample produce the same CDR3. The V call is TRBV2, the J call TRBJ1-4; 7 positions match TRBD1. Unmatched junction bases numbered 5, after V lost 2 bases and J lost 8 bases. There are 14 residues in the CDR3. CDR1 SNHLY and CDR2 FYNNEI come from the germline V gene. CDR3 bases: TGTGCCAGCAGTGAATTCCTGACAGGGGAAAAACTGTTTTTT. It codes for CASSEFLTGEKLFF. Combining the CDR3 with reference TRBV2 and TRBJ1-4 gives the whole variable domain EPEVTQTPSHQVTQMGQEVILRCVPISNHLYFYWYRQILGQKVEFLVSFYNNEISEKSEIFDDQFSVERPDGSNFTLKIRSTKLEDSAMYFCASSEFLTGEKLFFGSGTQLSVL.

The rearrangement joins TRBV28 to TRBJ2-5; tentative D call: TRBD1 (6 bases). Near its end, the DNA agrees better with TRBJ2-7, so the J call may be wrong. The CDR3 loop spans 13 amino acids. Germline V CDR1 and CDR2: MDHEN, SYDVKM. For the CDR3, the DNA is TGTGCCAGCGTCCGTCCAGGGGCGCTCGAGCAGTACTTC. Its protein product is CASVRPGALEQYF.

V and J are TRBV6-5 and TRBJ2-7, with D perhaps matching TRBD1 or TRBD2 (5 bases each). V lost 0 bases and J lost 7, with 16 bases in between. CDR1 is MNHEY, CDR2 SVGAGI, per germline. The CDR3 has 15 residues. The CDR3 DNA reads TGTGCCAGCAGTTACTCGTCTACGGAGAGGGGAGAGCAGTACTTC. Translation gives CASSYSSTERGEQYF.

The chain is built from TRBV6-1 and TRBJ1-3, with D perhaps TRBD1 (5 bases). V was clipped by 4 bases and J by 1 base, with 14 bases between them. CDR3 length equals 16 residues. Germline CDR1 reads MNHNS; CDR2 reads SASEGT. The CDR3 sequence is CASSGGRFSSGNTIYF. The CDR3 DNA sequence: TGTGCCAGCAGTGGGGGACGGTTTTCTTCTGGAAACACCATATATTTT.

In its sample, this clone was seen once. The CDR3 loop is CASSYTGTGGYGYTF. For the CDR3, the DNA is TGTGCCAGCAGCTATACCGGGACAGGAGGGTATGGCTACACCTTC. The chain carries TRBV7-2 and TRBJ1-2; the match to TRBD1 covers 8 bases. The germline V gene has CDR1 SGHTA and CDR2 FQGNSA. CDR3 length equals 15 residues. With V trimmed by 4 bases and J by 5 bases, 9 bases remained unmatched. Supplemented by reference TRBV7-2 and TRBJ1-2, the full variable domain reads GAGVSQSPSNKVTEKGKDVELRCDPISGHTALYWYRQSLGQGLEFLIYFQGNSAPDKSGLPSDRFSAERTGGSVSTLTIQRTQQEDSAVYLCASSYTGTGGYGYTFGSGTRLTVV.

V gene TRBV18 combines with J gene TRBJ1-3; D uncertain. The CDR3 extends over 13 amino acids. Germline V gene sequence: CDR1 KGHSH, CDR2 LQKENI. Trimming took 5 bases from V and 3 from J, leaving 8 bases between them. CDR3 protein: CASSSGIGNTIYF. The CDR3 coding sequence is TGTGCCAGCTCAAGCGGTATTGGAAACACCATATATTTT.

In nucleotides, the CDR3 is TGCGCCAGCAGCCCGGACTATAGGGCGGGCTACGAGCAGTACTTC. As protein: CASSPDYRAGYEQYF. The J gene is TRBJ2-7, the V gene TRBV5-1; the D gene is possibly TRBD2 (6 bases). This CDR3 region has 15 residues. V lost 4 bases, J lost 3 bases, and 17 bases lay in between. CDR1 SGHRS and CDR2 YFSETQ come from the germline V gene.

CDR3 sequence reads: CATSDNLASYNSPLHF. DNA for the CDR3: TGTGCCACCTCGGACAACTTGGCATCCTATAATTCACCCCTCCACTTT. This chain joins TRBV27 and TRBJ1-6; possible D gene TRBD1, 5 bases. The CDR3 has 16 amino acids. V lost 10 bases to trimming and J lost 1 base, with 17 bases between them. From germline, CDR1 is MNHEY and CDR2 SMNVEV (reference sequence).

This clone came up a few times. The chain combines TRBV5-4 with TRBJ2-1, with 9 bases lining up with TRBD1. The CDR3 spans 16 residues. Germline CDR1 is SGHNT and CDR2 is YYREEE (reference sequence). The junction had 15 bases not matched to a gene; V was cut back by 2 bases and J by 12 bases. The CDR3, as DNA: TGTGCCAGCAGCTTCCCCCCGGGACAGGGTTTCGGAATGCAGTTCTTC. It codes for CASSFPPGQGFGMQFF. Full variable domain (outside the CDR3, taken from reference TRBV5-4 and TRBJ2-1): ETGVTQSPTHLIKTRGQQVTLRCSSQSGHNTVSWYQQALGQGPQFIFQYYREEENGRGNFPPRFSGLQFPNYSSELNVNALELDDSALYLCASSFPPGQGFGMQFFGPGTRLTVL.

The chain is built from TRBV28 and TRBJ2-2; a weak D match, TRBD2 (6 bases). V was clipped by 6 bases and J by 4 bases, with 18 bases between them. CDR3 length equals 16 residues. Germline V gene sequence: CDR1 MDHEN, CDR2 SYDVKM. The CDR3 region is CASSPGGSVGTGELFF. The DNA of the CDR3 is TGTGCCAGCAGCCCCGGGGGTAGCGTGGGCACCGGGGAGCTGTTTTTT. The whole variable domain, filled in from reference TRBV28 and TRBJ2-2, reads DVKVTQSSRYLVKRTGEKVFLECVQDMDHENMFWYRQDPGLGLRLIYFSYDVKMKEKGDIPEGYSVSREKKERFSLILESASTNQTSMYLCASSPGGSVGTGELFFGEGSRLTVL.

The chain links TRBV30 to TRBJ1-1, with 9 bases lining up with TRBD1. Germline CDR1 and CDR2: GTSNPN and SVGIG (reference sequence). The length of the CDR3 is 14 residues. After removal of 2 bases from V and 3 bases from J, the junction contained 4 bases not matched to a gene. In nucleotides, the CDR3 is TGTGCCTGGAGTATCGACAGGGGGTACACTGAAGCTTTCTTT. Protein product: CAWSIDRGYTEAFF.

The chain recombines TRBV6-1 with TRBJ1-2, with 7 bases that match TRBD1. J was trimmed by 5 bases and V by 4 bases; bases with no gene match: 10. Germline V CDR1 and CDR2: MNHNS, SASEGT. This CDR3 has 15 residues. The DNA for the CDR3 is TGTGCCAGCAGTGGGGGGGGGACAGCTTATTATGGCTACACCTTC. It encodes CASSGGGTAYYGYTF.

The genes are TRBV4-2 and TRBJ2-5, with TRBD2 matching over 8 bases. CDR1 is LGHNA and CDR2 is YNFKEQ in the germline V gene. The junction had 3 bases not matched to a gene; V was cut back by 1 base and J by 2 bases. The CDR3 is made up of 15 amino acids. CDR3 loop: CASSQVTGGQETQYF. CDR3 coding DNA: TGTGCCAGCAGCCAAGTTACGGGGGGGCAAGAGACCCAGTACTTC.

The chain couples TRBV5-1 to TRBJ2-5; 8 bases match TRBD1. CDR3 length: 13 amino acids. Germline V lookup: CDR1 SGHRS, CDR2 YFSETQ. With V trimmed by 8 bases and J by 5 bases, 8 bases remained unmatched. CDR3 nucleotides: TGCGCCAGTCAACCAACAGGGGGGGAGACCCAGTACTTC. Translated: CASQPTGGETQYF.

On this clone: A much larger clone lies a single base off, so this may be a read error. This sample includes further DNA sequences coding for the same CDR3. V gene TRBV5-1 combines with J gene TRBJ2-7, with D uncertain. The ends were cut back, 0 bases at V and 0 bases at J, with 7 bases in the middle. The CDR3 loop spans 14 amino acids. Germline values: CDR1 SGHRS, CDR2 YFSETQ. The CDR3 spells CASSLDGSSYEQYF. The CDR3 DNA sequence: TGCGCCAGCAGCTTGGATGGCAGCTCCTACGAGCAGTACTTC.

The V call is TRBV30, the J call TRBJ1-6; possible D gene TRBD1, 5 bases. The CDR3 has 12 amino acids. CDR1 is GTSNPN and CDR2 is SVGIG in the germline V gene (reference sequence). The V end was cut by 3 bases, the J end by 9 bases, with 9 bases between. The CDR3 reads CAWRRQSSPLHF. Written as DNA, the CDR3 is TGTGCCTGGAGAAGACAGAGTTCACCCCTCCACTTT.

This clone was detected once. The gene calls are TRBV7-9 and TRBJ1-1; D is possibly TRBD1 (5 bases). This CDR3 spans 14 amino acids. Germline CDR1 is SEHNR and CDR2 is FQNEAQ (reference sequence). Trimming removed 2 bases from V and 14 bases from J, with 21 bases in between. The CDR3 DNA is TGTGCCAGCAGCTTAAAAGCAGGCGGTCAGGGTCTGTTCTTT. Protein: CASSLKAGGQGLFF.

The rearrangement links TRBV5-1 to TRBJ2-3; possible D gene TRBD2, 6 bases. The germline V gene encodes CDR1 SGHRS and CDR2 YFSETQ. The germline V and J ends were trimmed by 1 base and 2 bases, with 8 bases remaining between them. CDR3 size: 14 residues. CDR3 protein: CASSLSGLTDTQYF. In DNA form, the CDR3 reads TGCGCCAGCAGCTTGTCGGGACTCACAGATACGCAGTATTTT.